The rows below give T cell receptor beta chains drawn from one sample of a study of shared clonotypes between healthy human individuals. The method was immunoSEQ multiplex PCR; TCRdb's version includes in-frame clones alone and lacks a portion of them. Of 2 million to 2.5 million clones listed, more than 90% were seen once; the top ten hold more than 0.1%. Source material: naive CD4+ T cells sorted from blood. The receptor set was obtained from a man aged 18 to 29 in good health. The CDR3 runs from the conserved cysteine through the conserved F or W.

v_call: TRBV6-5
j_call: TRBJ1-1
cdr3_aa: CASSRSSPNTEAFF

v_call: TRBV21-1
j_call: TRBJ2-3
cdr3_aa: CASSKGRLAGKGTDTQYF

v_call: TRBV19
j_call: TRBJ2-7
cdr3_aa: CASSTRTGGYYEQYF

v_call: TRBV2
j_call: TRBJ2-4
cdr3_aa: CASSAAKNIQYF

v_call: TRBV10-3
j_call: TRBJ2-7
cdr3_aa: CAIRPSGAGSYEQYF

v_call: TRBV13
j_call: TRBJ2-3
cdr3_aa: CASSPRALDTQYF

v_call: TRBV6-1
j_call: TRBJ1-1
cdr3_aa: CASSEAGVGTGGTEAFF

v_call: TRBV7-9
j_call: TRBJ1-1
cdr3_aa: CASSRDADRGQVAFF

v_call: TRBV5-1
j_call: TRBJ2-1
cdr3_aa: CASSLGSSSYNEQFF

v_call: TRBV28
j_call: TRBJ1-1
cdr3_aa: CASSLGGMNTEAFF

v_call: TRBV18
j_call: TRBJ2-7
cdr3_aa: CASSPGTAYEQYF

v_call: TRBV13
j_call: TRBJ2-1
cdr3_aa: CASSQRLAPGYEQFF

v_call: TRBV6-1
j_call: TRBJ2-7
cdr3_aa: CASVPGLSYEQYF

v_call: TRBV7-2
j_call: TRBJ2-1
cdr3_aa: CASSLVAPLVQGNEQFF

v_call: TRBV5-1
j_call: TRBJ2-7
cdr3_aa: CASSLATGTFPYEQYF

v_call: TRBV6-5
j_call: TRBJ1-1
cdr3_aa: CASSRDRTRREAFF

v_call: TRBV30
j_call: TRBJ1-1
cdr3_aa: CAWGQLNTEAFF

v_call: TRBV5-1
j_call: TRBJ2-1
cdr3_aa: CASSSGAVRYNEQFF

v_call: TRBV6-1
j_call: TRBJ2-1
cdr3_aa: CASGKAYNEQFF

v_call: TRBV6-6
j_call: TRBJ2-2
cdr3_aa: CASSYMASNTGELFF

v_call: TRBV5-4
j_call: TRBJ2-3
cdr3_aa: CATRPGGSTDTQYF

v_call: TRBV5-1
j_call: TRBJ2-7
cdr3_aa: CASRLQGASYEQYF

v_call: TRBV6-1
j_call: TRBJ2-7
cdr3_aa: CASTGQVNEQYF

v_call: TRBV9
j_call: TRBJ1-4
cdr3_aa: CASSVMGTGPEKLFF

v_call: TRBV7-9
j_call: TRBJ1-4
cdr3_aa: CASSLGEVATNEKLFF

v_call: TRBV30
j_call: TRBJ2-7
cdr3_aa: CAWSVQLLPRQYF

v_call: TRBV6-5
j_call: TRBJ1-5
cdr3_aa: CASSYDRNSNQPQHF

v_call: TRBV25-1
j_call: TRBJ2-1
cdr3_aa: CASSEYRTVNNEQFF

v_call: TRBV6-5
j_call: TRBJ2-5
cdr3_aa: CASSPGTGERKTQYF

v_call: TRBV19
j_call: TRBJ2-5
cdr3_aa: CASSFAGGQETQYF

v_call: TRBV6-5
j_call: TRBJ2-2
cdr3_aa: CASSPGQTVGGELFF

v_call: TRBV18
j_call: TRBJ2-1
cdr3_aa: CASSPSDREQFF

v_call: TRBV18
j_call: TRBJ2-7
cdr3_aa: CASSPLADSYEQYF

v_call: TRBV9
j_call: TRBJ2-4
cdr3_aa: CASSAGLAGVPSSQYF

v_call: TRBV4-3
j_call: TRBJ2-2
cdr3_aa: CASSQAAGVKVRELFF

v_call: TRBV30
j_call: TRBJ2-3
cdr3_aa: CAWKKGPTDTQYF

v_call: TRBV28
j_call: TRBJ2-1
cdr3_aa: CASRLAGPLYNEQFF

v_call: TRBV5-1
j_call: TRBJ1-3
cdr3_aa: CASSPGQYSGNTIYF

v_call: TRBV6-1
j_call: TRBJ1-2
cdr3_aa: CASSEGVVGQGYGYTF

v_call: TRBV30
j_call: TRBJ2-1
cdr3_aa: CASSSGYNEQFF

v_call: TRBV30
j_call: TRBJ1-1
cdr3_aa: CAWSPGGSSEAFF

v_call: TRBV23-1
j_call: TRBJ2-7
cdr3_aa: CASSQSRSGYEQYF

v_call: TRBV7-2
j_call: TRBJ2-7
cdr3_aa: CASSIGQGNSYEQYF